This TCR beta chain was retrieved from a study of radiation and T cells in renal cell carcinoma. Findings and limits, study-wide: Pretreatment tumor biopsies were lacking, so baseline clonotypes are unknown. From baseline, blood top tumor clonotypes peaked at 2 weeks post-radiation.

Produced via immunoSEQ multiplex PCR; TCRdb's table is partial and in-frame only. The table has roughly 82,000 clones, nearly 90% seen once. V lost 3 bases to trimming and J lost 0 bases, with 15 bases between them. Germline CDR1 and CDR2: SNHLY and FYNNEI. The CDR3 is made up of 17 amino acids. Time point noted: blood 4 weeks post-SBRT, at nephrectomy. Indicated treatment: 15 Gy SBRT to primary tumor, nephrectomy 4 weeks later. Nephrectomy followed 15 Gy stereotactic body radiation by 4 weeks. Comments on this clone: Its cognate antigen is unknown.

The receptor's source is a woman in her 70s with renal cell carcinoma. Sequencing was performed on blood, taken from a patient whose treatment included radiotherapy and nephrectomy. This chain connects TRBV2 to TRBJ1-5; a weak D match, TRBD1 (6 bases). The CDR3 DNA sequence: TGTGCCAGCAGTGACTGGAGGGGGACCCCTAGCAATCAGCCCCAGCATTTT. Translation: CASSDWRGTPSNQPQHF.